One T cell receptor beta chain is described in this entry. This receptor's antigen is unknown. Base-call qualities are not available, and no considerably larger clone is one nucleotide away. This sample stems from a study of blood T cell repertoires in COVID-19 (dated by TCRdb to the early 2020s). Background for the entire study: The collaborator samples originated in the United States, Italy and Spain and spanned the acute and convalescent phases of COVID-19. The material from the prospective study consisted of cDNA or gDNA derived from T cells, B-cell-depleted T cells, or PBMCs. The dataset comprised deeply sampled blood TCRbeta repertoires from subjects exposed to, actively infected with, or recovered from COVID-19. The repertoires were made available in a free public database intended to serve as a resource for research on the immune response to SARS-CoV-2. Samples were obtained from the ongoing ImmuneRACE study (first 160 participants) and from 950 to 1,500 subjects provided by 6 global collaborators. Sample metadata almost always included a de-identified subject ID, COVID-19 status, age in years and sex. HLA class I and class II types, where available, came from metadata supplied by the sample provider rather than from assay-based typing.

What the work shows at the level of the full study, not this receptor alone: The amount of clinical and demographic metadata varied by source and participant and was provided uncurated.

TCRbeta CDR3 regions were amplified from genomic DNA by means of the immunoSEQ Assay, a bias-controlled multiplex PCR. In the source study's methods: Within the assay, amplification of reference gene primers was used to estimate how many nucleated cells each sample contained. To quantify the absolute abundance of each unique TCRbeta CDR3 rearrangement, sequence reads were collapsed and filtered. For each sample, productive Simpson clonality was calculated by taking the square root of Simpson's diversity index across productive rearrangements. As stored in TCRdb, this immuneACCESS dataset retains in-frame rearrangements with V and J assigned. A fraction of the clones does not appear; measured against another copy, unresolved V genes explain less than half of the discrepancy, and the remainder lacks a known reason. Clonal size and the V and J genes are those of that table, whereas D and trimming came from the DNA. This sample lists about 380,000 clones; around 87% were detected once. Approximately 1.2% of the sample rests with the top ten.

V has 3 bases trimmed and J has 5 bases trimmed; junction bases matching no gene number 7. For CDR1 and CDR2, the germline V gene lists LGHNA and YSLEER. The CDR3 numbers 15 residues from cysteine through phenylalanine. The sequence is cut down to CDR3 DNA, 45 bases in frame from base 1. Enrolling through a virtual design, the prospective study's participants ranged in age from roughly 18 to 89 years and lived across about two dozen United States geographic areas. Cohort assignment in the prospective study relied on participant-reported clinical history from a screening survey and a study questionnaire. Recovered participants in ImmuneRACE Cohort 3 were defined as having two consecutive negative NP/OP PCR tests, clearance from a healthcare professional, or resolution of symptoms. In the prospective study, mobile phlebotomists collected whole blood, serum and a nasopharyngeal or oropharyngeal swab from each participant. Over a roughly 2-month period, participants in the prospective study had the option of providing additional blood draws and questionnaires. Before DNA extraction, prospective study blood samples were shipped either frozen or at room temperature.

Here the chain combines TRBV4-3 and TRBJ1-3, with 7 middle bases fitting TRBD1. The TCR comes from a man aged 30 to 45 who had recovered from COVID-19. The specimen was PBMCs or T cells enriched from blood (not recorded which). The CDR3 loop reads CASSQTRDRRNTIYF. At the DNA level, the sequence is TGCGCCAGCAGCCAGACCCGGGACAGACGAAACACCATATATTTT.